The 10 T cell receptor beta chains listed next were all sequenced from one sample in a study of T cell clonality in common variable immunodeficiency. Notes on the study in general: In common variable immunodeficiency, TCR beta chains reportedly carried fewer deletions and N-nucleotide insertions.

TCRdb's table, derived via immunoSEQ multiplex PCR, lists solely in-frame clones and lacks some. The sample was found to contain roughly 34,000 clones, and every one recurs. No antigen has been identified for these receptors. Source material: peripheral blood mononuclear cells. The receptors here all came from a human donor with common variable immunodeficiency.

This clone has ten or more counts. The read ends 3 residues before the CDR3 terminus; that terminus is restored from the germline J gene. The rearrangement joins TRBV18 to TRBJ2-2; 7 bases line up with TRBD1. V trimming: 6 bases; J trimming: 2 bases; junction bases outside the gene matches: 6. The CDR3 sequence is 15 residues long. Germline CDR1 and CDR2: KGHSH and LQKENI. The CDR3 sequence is CASSTQGPNTGELFF. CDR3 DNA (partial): TGTGCCAGCTCCACACAGGGGCCAAACACCGGGGAG.

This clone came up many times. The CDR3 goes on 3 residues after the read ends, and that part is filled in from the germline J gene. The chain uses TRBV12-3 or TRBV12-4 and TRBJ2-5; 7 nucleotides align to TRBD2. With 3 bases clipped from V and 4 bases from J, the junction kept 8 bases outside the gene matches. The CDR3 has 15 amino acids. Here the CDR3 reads CASSFHGGRRETQYF. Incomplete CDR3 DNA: TGTGCCAGCAGTTTTCACGGCGGGAGAAGAGAGACC.

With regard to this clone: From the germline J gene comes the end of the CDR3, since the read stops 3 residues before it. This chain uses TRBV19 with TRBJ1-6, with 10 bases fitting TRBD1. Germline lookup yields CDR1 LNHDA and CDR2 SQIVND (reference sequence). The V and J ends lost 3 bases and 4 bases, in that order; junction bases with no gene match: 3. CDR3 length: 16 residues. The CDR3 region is CASSIRDRGYNSPLHF. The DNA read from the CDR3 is TGTGCCAGTAGTATCCGGGACAGGGGATATAATTCACCC. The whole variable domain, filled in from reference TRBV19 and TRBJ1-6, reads DGGITQSPKYLFRKEGQNVTLSCEQNLNHDAMYWYRQDPGQGLRLIYYSQIVNDFQKGDIAEGYSVSREKKESFPLTVTSAQKNPTAFYLCASSIRDRGYNSPLHFGNGTRLTVT.

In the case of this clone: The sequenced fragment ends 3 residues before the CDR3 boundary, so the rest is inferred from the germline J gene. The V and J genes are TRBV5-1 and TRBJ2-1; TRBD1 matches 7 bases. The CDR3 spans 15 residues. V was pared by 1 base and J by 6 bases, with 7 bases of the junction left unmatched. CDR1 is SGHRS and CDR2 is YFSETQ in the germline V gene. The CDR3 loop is CASSLFQGDLNEQFF. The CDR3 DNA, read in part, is TGCGCCAGCAGCTTGTTTCAGGGGGACCTCAATGAG.

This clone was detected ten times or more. The CDR3 spells CASKKDRRYGYTF. Partial CDR3 DNA: TGTGCCAGTAAAAAGGACAGGAGGTATGGC. V is TRBV19 and J is TRBJ1-2, with 7 bases matching TRBD1. The read falls 3 residues short of the CDR3 end, and the missing part is taken from the germline J gene. The CDR3 covers 13 residues. The V gene's germline CDR1 is LNHDA and CDR2 SQIVND (reference sequence). The junction had 7 bases not matched to a gene; V was cut back by 7 bases and J by 5 bases. Based on the CDR3 plus reference TRBV19 and TRBJ1-2, the full variable domain is DGGITQSPKYLFRKEGQNVTLSCEQNLNHDAMYWYRQDPGQGLRLIYYSQIVNDFQKGDIAEGYSVSREKKESFPLTVTSAQKNPTAFYLCASKKDRRYGYTFGSGTRLTVV.

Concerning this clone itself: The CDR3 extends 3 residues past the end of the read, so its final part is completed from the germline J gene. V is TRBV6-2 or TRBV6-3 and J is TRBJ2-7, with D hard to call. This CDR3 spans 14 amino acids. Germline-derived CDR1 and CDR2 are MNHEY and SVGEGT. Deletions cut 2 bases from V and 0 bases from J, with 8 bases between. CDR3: CASSYQQYSYEQYF. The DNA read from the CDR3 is TGTGCCAGCAGTTACCAACAGTACTCCTACGAG.

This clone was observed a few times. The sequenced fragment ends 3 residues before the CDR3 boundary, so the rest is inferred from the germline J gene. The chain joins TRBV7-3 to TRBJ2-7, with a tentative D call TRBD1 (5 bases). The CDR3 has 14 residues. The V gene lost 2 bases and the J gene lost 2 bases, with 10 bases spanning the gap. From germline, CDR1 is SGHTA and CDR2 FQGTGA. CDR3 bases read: TGTGCCAGCAGCTTAGAACAGGCTGCCTACGAG. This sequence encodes CASSLEQAAYE. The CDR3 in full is CASSLEQAAYEQYF. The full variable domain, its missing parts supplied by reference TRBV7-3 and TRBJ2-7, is GAGVSQTPSNKVTEKGKYVELRCDPISGHTALYWYRQSLGQGPEFLIYFQGTGAADDSGLPNDRFFAVRPEGSVSTLKIQRTERGDSAVYLCASSLEQAAYEQYFGPGTRLTVT.

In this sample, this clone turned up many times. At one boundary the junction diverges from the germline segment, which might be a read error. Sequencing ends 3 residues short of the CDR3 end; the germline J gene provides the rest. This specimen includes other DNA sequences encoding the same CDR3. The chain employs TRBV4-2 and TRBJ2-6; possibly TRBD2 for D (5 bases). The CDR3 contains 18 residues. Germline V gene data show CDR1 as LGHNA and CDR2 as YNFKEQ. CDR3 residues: CASSPSAGTSSGANVLTF. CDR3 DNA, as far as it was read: TGCGCCAGCAGCCCTTCTGCGGGCACGAGCTCTGGGGCCAACGTC.

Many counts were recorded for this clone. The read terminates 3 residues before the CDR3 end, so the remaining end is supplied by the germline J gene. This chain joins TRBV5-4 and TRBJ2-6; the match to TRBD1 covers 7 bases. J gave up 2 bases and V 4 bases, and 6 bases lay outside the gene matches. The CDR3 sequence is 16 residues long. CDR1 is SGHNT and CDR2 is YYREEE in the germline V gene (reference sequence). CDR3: CASSRADRAGANVLTF. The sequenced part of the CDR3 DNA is TGTGCCAGCAGCAGAGCCGACAGGGCTGGGGCCAACGTC.

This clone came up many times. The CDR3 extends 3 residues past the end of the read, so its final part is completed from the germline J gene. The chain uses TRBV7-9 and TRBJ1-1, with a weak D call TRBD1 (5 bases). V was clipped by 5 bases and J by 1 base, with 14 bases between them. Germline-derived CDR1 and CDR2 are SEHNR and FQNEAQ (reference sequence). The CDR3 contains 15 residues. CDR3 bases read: TGTGCCAGCAGCCCCCCAAGTCAGGGGAACACTGAA. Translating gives CASSPPSQGNTE. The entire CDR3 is CASSPPSQGNTEAFF.